This TCR beta chain came from a study of cytomegalovirus exposure and HLA in healthy donors. Findings and caveats of the study: Some public TCRs appeared in many individuals, while most sequences were rare.

As concerns this clone: Antigen: not known.

The germline CDR1 and CDR2 sequences are SGHRS and YFSETQ. J lost 3 bases, V lost 0 bases, and 12 bases had no gene match. This CDR3 comprises 18 residues. 13 Jbeta primers and 60 Vbeta primers were used for the PCR. Profiling relied on immunoSEQ multiplex PCR, and the TCRdb table lists in-frame clones only, not all of them. The table has 160,000 or so clones, roughly four fifths seen once. The sequence came from a man in his forties or fifties in good health and CMV-seronegative. The V gene is TRBV5-1, the J gene TRBJ2-1, with TRBD1 identical over 7 bases. Sequencing used PBMCs. CDR3 nucleotides: TGCGCCAGCAGCTTGGGACAGGGAATTTTTGAGGGCTACAATGAGCAGTTCTTC. This translates into CASSLGQGIFEGYNEQFF.